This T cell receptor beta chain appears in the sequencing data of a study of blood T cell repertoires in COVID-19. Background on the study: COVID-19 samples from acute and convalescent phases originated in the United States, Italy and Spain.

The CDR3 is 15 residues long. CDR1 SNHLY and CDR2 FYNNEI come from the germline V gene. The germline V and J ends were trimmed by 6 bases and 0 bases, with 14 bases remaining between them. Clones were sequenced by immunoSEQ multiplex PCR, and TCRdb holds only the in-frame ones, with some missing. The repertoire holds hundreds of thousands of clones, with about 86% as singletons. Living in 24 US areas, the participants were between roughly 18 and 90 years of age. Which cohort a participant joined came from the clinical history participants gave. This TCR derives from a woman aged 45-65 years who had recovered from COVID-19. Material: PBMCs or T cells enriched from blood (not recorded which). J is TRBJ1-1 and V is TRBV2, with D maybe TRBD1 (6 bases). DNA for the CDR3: TGTGCCAGCAGGCCAGAGGACAGTTTGAACACTGAAGCTTTCTTT. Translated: CASRPEDSLNTEAFF.